These 6 T cell receptor beta chains originate from one sample sequenced in a study of molecular identifiers for immune sequencing clone quantification. TCRdb re-called the PCR reads with MiXCR, one entry per CDR3 protein. The sample records hundreds of thousands of distinct CDR3 sequences, roughly 23% being singletons. Sequencing was done on a sample of naive CD8+ T cells from blood, with Jurkat cell RNA spiked in. The subset: FACS-sorted CD8+CD4-CCR7+CD45RA+ naive T cells. These receptors were obtained from a human donor in good health. Some libraries in this study had Jurkat cell RNA spiked in.

V gene TRBV29-1 combines with J gene TRBJ1-3; 7 bases are a match to TRBD1. CDR1 is SQVTM, CDR2 ANQGSEA, per germline. The junction had 9 bases not matched to a gene; V was cut back by 4 bases and J by 0 bases. CDR3 size: 16 residues. CDR3 sequence reads: CSVGTGTASSGNTIYF. The DNA for the CDR3 is TGCAGCGTTGGGACCGGGACAGCGAGCTCTGGAAACACCATATATTTT.

In its sample, this clonotype was seen a few times. This chain joins TRBV7-9 and TRBJ2-3; no clear D gene. Germline V gene sequence: CDR1 SEHNR, CDR2 FQNEAQ (reference sequence). V lost 5 bases and J 0 bases, leaving 12 bases between the germline ends. This CDR3 region has 15 residues. The CDR3 protein is CASSPRSTSTDTQYF. CDR3 nucleotides: TGTGCCAGCAGCCCGCGGAGCACTAGCACAGATACGCAGTATTTT.

In its sample, this clonotype was seen a few times. The chain is built from TRBV5-8 and TRBJ2-1; 7 bases map to TRBD1. V lost 3 bases to trimming and J lost 7 bases; unmatched junction nucleotides: 13. The CDR3 has 16 amino acids. Germline values: CDR1 SGHTS, CDR2 YDEGEE. CDR3 nucleotides: TGTGCCAGCAGCTCCGACAGGGCCCTACAGAGGAATGAGCAGTTCTTC. It translates to CASSSDRALQRNEQFF.

This clonotype was seen ten or more times. The chain recombines TRBV7-9 with TRBJ1-4; 8 positions agree with TRBD1. The CDR3 contains 15 residues. The germline CDR1 and CDR2 sequences are SEHNR and FQNEAQ (reference sequence). Trimming removed 5 bases from V and 2 bases from J; junction bases left unmatched: 4. The CDR3, as DNA: TGTGCCAGCAGCACACGACAGGGGACTAATGAAAAACTGTTTTTT. It yields the protein CASSTRQGTNEKLFF.

This clonotype appeared a few times. The genes are TRBV6-6 and TRBJ1-6; TRBD1 is a possible D gene (6 bases). V lost 2 bases, J lost 8 bases, and 19 bases lay in between. Germline values: CDR1 MNHNY, CDR2 SVGAGI (reference sequence). This CDR3 is 17 amino acids long. The CDR3: CASSYLQQGAIYSPLHF. DNA for the CDR3: TGTGCCAGCAGTTACCTACAACAGGGAGCAATTTATTCACCCCTCCACTTT.

A word on this clonotype: One base away lies a much larger clone, so this may be a sequencing read error. V gene TRBV9 combines with J gene TRBJ2-3; the D call may be TRBD1 or TRBD2 (5 bases each). The CDR3 runs 15 residues. Per germline, CDR1 SGDLS and CDR2 YYNGEE. CDR3 sequence (DNA): TGTGCCAGCAGCGTAGGGACTTCAAGCACAGGTACGCAGTATTTT. Its protein is CASSVGTSSTGTQYF.